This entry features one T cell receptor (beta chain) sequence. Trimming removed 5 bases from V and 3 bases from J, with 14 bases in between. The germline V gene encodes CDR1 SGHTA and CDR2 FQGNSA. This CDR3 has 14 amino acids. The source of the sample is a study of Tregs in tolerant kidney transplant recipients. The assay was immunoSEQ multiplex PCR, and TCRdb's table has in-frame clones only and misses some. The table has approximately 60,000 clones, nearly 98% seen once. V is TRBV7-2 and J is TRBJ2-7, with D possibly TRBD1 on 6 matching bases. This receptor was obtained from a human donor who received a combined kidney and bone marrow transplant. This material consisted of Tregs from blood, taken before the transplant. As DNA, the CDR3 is TGTGCCAGCAGCACCCCGGGACATAACTACGAGCAGTACTTC. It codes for CASSTPGHNYEQYF.